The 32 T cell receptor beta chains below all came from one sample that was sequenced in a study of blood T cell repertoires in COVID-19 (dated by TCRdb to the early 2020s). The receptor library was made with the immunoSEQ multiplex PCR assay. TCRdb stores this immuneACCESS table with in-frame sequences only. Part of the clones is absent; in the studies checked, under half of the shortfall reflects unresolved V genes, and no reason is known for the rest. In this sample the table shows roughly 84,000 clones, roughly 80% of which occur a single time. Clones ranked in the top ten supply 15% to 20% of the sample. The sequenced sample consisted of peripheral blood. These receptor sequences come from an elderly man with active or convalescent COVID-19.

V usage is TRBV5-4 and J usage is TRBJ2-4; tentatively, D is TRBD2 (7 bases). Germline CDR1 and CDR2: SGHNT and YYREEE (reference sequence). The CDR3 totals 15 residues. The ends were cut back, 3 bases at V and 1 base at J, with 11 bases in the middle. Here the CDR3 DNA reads TGTGCCAGCAGCTCTCGGGGGGCGGCCAAAAACATTCAGTACTTC. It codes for CASSSRGAAKNIQYF.

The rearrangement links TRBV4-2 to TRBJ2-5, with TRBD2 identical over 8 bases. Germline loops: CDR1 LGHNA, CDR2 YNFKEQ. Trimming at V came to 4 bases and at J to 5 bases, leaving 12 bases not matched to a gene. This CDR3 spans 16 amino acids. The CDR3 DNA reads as TGTGCCAGCAGCCCTCTTGTAGCGGGGTTTACGGAGACCCAGTACTTC. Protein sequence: CASSPLVAGFTETQYF.

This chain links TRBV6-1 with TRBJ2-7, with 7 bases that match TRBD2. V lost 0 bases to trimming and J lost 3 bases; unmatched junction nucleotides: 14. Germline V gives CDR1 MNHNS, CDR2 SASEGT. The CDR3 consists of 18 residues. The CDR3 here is CASSEAKPGLAARYEQYV. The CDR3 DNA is TGTGCCAGCAGTGAAGCAAAGCCGGGGCTAGCGGCTCGCTACGAGCAGTACGTC.

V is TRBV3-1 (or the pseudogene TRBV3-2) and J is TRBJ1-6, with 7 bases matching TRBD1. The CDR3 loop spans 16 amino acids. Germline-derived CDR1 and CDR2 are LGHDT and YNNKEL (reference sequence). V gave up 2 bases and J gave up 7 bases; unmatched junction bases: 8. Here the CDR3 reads CASSQLQGIRNSPLHF. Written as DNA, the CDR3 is TGTGCCAGCAGCCAACTACAGGGGATAAGGAATTCACCCCTCCACTTT.

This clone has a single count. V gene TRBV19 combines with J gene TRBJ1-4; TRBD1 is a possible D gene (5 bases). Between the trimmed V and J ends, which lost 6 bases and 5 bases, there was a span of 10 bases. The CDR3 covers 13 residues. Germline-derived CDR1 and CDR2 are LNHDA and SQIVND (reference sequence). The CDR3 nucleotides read TGTGCCAGTAGGGGGCCGGCAAATGAAAAACTGTTTTTT. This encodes CASRGPANEKLFF.

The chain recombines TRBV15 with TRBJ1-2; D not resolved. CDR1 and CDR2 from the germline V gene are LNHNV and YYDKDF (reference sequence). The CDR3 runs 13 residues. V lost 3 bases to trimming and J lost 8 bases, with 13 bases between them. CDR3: CATSSPRRSGYTF. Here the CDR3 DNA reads TGTGCCACCAGCAGTCCACGGAGGAGCGGCTACACCTTC.

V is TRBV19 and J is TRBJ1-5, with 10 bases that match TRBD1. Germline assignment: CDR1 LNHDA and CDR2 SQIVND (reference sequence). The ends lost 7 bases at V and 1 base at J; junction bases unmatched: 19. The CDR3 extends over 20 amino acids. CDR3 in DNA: TGTGCCAGTAAGGGCAAAAGGGACAGGGGAGCCCTTCGGAGCAATCAGCCCCAGCATTTT. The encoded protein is CASKGKRDRGALRSNQPQHF.

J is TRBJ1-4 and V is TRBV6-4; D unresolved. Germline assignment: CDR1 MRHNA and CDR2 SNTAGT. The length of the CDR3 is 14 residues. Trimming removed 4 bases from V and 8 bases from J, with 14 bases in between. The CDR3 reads CASSVDSGREKLFF. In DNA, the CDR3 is TGTGCCAGCAGTGTTGATAGCGGTAGGGAAAAACTGTTTTTT.

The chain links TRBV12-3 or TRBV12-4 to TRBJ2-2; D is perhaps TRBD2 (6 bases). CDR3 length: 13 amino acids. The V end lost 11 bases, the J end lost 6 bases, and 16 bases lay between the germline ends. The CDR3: CAGRGFRAGELFF. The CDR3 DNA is TGTGCCGGACGGGGGTTTCGGGCCGGGGAGCTGTTTTTT.

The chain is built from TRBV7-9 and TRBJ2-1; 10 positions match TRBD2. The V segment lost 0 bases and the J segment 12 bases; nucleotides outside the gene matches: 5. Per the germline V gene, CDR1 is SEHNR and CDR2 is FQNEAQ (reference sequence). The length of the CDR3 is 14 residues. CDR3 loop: CASSLASGGARQFF. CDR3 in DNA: TGTGCCAGCAGCTTAGCGAGCGGGGGGGCTAGGCAGTTCTTC.

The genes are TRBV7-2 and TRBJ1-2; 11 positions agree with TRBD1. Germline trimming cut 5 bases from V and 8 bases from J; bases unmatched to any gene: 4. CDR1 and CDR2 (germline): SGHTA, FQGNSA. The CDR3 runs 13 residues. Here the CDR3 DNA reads TGTGCCAGCAGCACGGGACAGGGGGGGGGCTACACCTTC. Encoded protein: CASSTGQGGGYTF.

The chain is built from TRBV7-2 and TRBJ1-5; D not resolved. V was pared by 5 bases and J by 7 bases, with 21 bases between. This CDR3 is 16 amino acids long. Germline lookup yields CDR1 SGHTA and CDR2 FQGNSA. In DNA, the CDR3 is TGTGCCAGCAGCCCATACTCCAGTGATGCCAGGCAGCCCCAGCATTTT. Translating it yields CASSPYSSDARQPQHF. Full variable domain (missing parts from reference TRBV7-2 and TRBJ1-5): GAGVSQSPSNKVTEKGKDVELRCDPISGHTALYWYRQSLGQGLEFLIYFQGNSAPDKSGLPSDRFSAERTGGSVSTLTIQRTQQEDSAVYLCASSPYSSDARQPQHFGDGTRLSIL.

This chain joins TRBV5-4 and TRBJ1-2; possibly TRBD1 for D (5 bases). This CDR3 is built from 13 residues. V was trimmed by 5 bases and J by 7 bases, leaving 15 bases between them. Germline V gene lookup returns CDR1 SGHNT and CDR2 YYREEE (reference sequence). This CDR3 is CASSLIGAPGYTF. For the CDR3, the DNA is TGTGCCAGCAGTTTAATAGGGGCTCCTGGCTACACCTTC. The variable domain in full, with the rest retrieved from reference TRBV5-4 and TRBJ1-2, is ETGVTQSPTHLIKTRGQQVTLRCSSQSGHNTVSWYQQALGQGPQFIFQYYREEENGRGNFPPRFSGLQFPNYSSELNVNALELDDSALYLCASSLIGAPGYTFGSGTRLTVV.

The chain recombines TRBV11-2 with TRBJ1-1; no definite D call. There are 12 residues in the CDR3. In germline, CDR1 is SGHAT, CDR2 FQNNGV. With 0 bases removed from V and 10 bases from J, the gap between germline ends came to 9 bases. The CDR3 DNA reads TGTGCCAGCAGCTTAGAAGGGAGTGGAGCTTTCTTT. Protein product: CASSLEGSGAFF. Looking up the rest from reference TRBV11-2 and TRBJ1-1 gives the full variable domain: EAGVAQSPRYKIIEKRQSVAFWCNPISGHATLYWYQQILGQGPKLLIQFQNNGVVDDSQLPKDRFSAERLKGVDSTLKIQPAKLEDSAVYLCASSLEGSGAFFGQGTRLTVV.

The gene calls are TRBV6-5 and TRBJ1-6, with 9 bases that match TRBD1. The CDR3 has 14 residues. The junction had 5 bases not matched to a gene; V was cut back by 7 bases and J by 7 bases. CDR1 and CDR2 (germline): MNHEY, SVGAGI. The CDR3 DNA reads TGTGCCAGCAAGGAAGGGACAGGGAATTCACCCCTCCACTTT. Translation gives CASKEGTGNSPLHF.

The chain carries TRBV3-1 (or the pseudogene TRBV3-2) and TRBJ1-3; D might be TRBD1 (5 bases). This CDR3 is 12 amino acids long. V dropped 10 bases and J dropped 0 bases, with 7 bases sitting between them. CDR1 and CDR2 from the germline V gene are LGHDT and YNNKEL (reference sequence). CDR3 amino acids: CATQGSGNTIYF. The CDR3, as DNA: TGTGCCACGCAGGGCTCTGGAAACACCATATATTTT.

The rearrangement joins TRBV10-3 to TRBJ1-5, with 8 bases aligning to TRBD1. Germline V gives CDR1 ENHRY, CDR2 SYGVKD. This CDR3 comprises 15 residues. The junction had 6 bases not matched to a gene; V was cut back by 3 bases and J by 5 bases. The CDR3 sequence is CAISDQGARDQPQHF. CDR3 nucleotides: TGTGCCATCAGTGATCAGGGGGCGAGGGATCAGCCCCAGCATTTT.

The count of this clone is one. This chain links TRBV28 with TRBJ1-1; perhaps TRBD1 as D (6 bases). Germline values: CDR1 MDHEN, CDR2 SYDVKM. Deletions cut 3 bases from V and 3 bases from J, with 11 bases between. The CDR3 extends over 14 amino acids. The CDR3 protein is CASSFTGIHTEAFF. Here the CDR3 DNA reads TGTGCCAGCAGTTTCACAGGGATACACACTGAAGCTTTCTTT.

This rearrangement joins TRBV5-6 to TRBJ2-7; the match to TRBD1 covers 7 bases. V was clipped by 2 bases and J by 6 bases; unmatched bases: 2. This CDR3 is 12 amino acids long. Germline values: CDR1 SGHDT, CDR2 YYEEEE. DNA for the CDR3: TGTGCCAGCAGCTTCCCAGGGGGCGAGCAGTACGTC. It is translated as CASSFPGGEQYV.

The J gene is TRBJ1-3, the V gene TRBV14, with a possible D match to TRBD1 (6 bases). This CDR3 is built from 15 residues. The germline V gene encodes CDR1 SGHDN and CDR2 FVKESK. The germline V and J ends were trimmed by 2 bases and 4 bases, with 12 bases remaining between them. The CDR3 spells CASSQFNRVGNTIYF. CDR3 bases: TGTGCCAGCAGCCAATTCAACAGGGTCGGAAACACCATATATTTT.

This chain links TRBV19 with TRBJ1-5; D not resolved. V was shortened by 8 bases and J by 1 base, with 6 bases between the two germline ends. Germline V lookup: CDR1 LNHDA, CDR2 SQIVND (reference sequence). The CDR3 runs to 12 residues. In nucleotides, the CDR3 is TGTGCCAGTTGTCAGAGCAATCAGCCCCAGCATTTT. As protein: CASCQSNQPQHF.

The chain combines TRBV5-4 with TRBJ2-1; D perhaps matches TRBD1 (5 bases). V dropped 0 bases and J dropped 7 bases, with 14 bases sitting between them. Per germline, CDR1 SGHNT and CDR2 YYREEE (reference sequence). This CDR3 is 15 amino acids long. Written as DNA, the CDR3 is TGTGCCAGCAGCTTGGGTCTCACAGGTCGGAATGAGCAGTTCTTC. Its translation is CASSLGLTGRNEQFF.

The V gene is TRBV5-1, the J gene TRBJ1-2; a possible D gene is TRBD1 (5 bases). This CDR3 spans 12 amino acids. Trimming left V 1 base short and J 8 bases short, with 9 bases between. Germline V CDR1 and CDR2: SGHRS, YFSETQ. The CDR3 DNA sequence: TGCGCCAGCAGCTTGCAGGGTACGGGCTACACCTTC. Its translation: CASSLQGTGYTF.

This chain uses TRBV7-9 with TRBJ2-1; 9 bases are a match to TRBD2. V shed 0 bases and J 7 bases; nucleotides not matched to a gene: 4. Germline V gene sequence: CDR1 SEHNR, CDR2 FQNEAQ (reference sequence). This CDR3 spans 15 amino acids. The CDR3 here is CASSLAAGGQNEQFF. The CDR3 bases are TGTGCCAGCAGCTTAGCAGCGGGGGGTCAAAATGAGCAGTTCTTC.

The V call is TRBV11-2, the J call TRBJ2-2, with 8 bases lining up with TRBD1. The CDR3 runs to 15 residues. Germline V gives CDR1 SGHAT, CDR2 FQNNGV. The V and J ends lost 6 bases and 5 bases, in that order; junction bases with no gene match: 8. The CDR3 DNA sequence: TGTGCCAGCAGGAAAACAGGGGGGAGGACCGGGGAGCTGTTTTTT. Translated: CASRKTGGRTGELFF.

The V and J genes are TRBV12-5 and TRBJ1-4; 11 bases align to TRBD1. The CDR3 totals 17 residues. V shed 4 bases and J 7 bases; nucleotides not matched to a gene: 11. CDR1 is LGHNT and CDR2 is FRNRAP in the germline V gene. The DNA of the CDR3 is TGTGCTAGTGGTTCTGGACAGGGGGCCGTCTCCGGTGAAAAACTGTTTTTT. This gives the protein CASGSGQGAVSGEKLFF.

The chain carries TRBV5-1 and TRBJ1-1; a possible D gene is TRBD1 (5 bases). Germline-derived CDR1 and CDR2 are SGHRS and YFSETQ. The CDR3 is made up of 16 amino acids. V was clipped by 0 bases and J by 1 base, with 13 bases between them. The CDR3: CASSLAPIGANTEAFF. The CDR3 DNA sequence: TGCGCCAGCAGCTTGGCCCCCATAGGGGCGAACACTGAAGCTTTCTTT.

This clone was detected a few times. The CDR3 DNA reads as TGTGCCAGCAGCCCCAGGGGCTGGGGGGAGACCCAGTACTTC. It specifies CASSPRGWGETQYF. The V call is TRBV3-1 (or the pseudogene TRBV3-2), the J call TRBJ2-5; perhaps TRBD1 as D (6 bases). Germline CDR1 reads LGHDT; CDR2 reads YNNKEL (reference sequence). Trimming shortened V by 4 bases and J by 5 bases, and 14 bases separated the two germline ends. The CDR3 covers 14 residues.

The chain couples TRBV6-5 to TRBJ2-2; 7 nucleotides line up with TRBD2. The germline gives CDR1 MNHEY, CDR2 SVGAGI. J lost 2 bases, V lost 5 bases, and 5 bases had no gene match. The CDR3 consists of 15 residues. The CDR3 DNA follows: TGTGCCAGCAGTATCCTAGCGGTCAACACCGGGGAGCTGTTTTTT. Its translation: CASSILAVNTGELFF.

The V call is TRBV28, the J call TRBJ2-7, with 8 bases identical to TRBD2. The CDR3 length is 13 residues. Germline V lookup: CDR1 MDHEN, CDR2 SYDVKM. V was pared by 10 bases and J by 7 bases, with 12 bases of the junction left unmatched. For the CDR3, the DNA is TGTGCCACCGCGGGGGGACCCATTCAGGAGCAGTACGTC. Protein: CATAGGPIQEQYV.

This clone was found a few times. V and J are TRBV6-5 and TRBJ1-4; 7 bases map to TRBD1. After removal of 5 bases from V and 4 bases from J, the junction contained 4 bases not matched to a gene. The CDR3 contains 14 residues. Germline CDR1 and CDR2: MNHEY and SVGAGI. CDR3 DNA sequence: TGTGCCAGCAGTCCGGACAGGAATAATGAAAAACTGTTTTTT. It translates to CASSPDRNNEKLFF.

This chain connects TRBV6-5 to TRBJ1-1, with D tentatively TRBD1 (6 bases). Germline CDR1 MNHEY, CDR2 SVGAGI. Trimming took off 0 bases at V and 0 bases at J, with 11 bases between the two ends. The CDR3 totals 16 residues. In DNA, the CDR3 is TGTGCCAGCAGTTACTCTCGGACAGTCATGAACACTGAAGCTTTCTTT. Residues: CASSYSRTVMNTEAFF.